Sequencing of this T cell receptor beta chain was carried out in a study of T cells in Graves' hyperthyroidism and ophthalmopathy. Broader study findings: The model identified upcoming ophthalmopathy a median 6.5 months ahead of onset. Stable hyperthyroidism was told apart from ophthalmopathy by a model built on 13 V-J features.

Amplification of TCR beta CDR3 regions was performed using RNA transcripts as template. In the first-round RT-PCR of the TCR CDR3, the HTBI primer set was used. In TCRdb, the multiplex PCR reads were re-called with MiXCR into one record per CDR3 protein. The sample holds over 250,000 distinct CDR3 sequences; roughly 15% are singletons and the top ten take roughly 33%. Clinical symptoms, serum thyroxine, TRAb, thyroid ultrasound and orbital computed tomography established diagnosis. This sample holds PBMCs from approximately 9 ml fresh peripheral blood. V gave up 6 bases and J gave up 6 bases, with 6 bases separating them. CDR3 length: 11 amino acids. Germline values: CDR1 MNHNS, CDR2 SASEGT. This clonotype was seen repeatedly, ten times or more. The antigen is undetermined.

The clonotype comes from a middle-aged woman with Graves' ophthalmopathy. The V and J genes are TRBV6-1 and TRBJ1-5; the D is unclear. Sequencing was performed on blood. The CDR3, as DNA: TGTGCCAGCAGCGCAACTCAGCCCCAGCATTTT. Protein product: CASSATQPQHF.